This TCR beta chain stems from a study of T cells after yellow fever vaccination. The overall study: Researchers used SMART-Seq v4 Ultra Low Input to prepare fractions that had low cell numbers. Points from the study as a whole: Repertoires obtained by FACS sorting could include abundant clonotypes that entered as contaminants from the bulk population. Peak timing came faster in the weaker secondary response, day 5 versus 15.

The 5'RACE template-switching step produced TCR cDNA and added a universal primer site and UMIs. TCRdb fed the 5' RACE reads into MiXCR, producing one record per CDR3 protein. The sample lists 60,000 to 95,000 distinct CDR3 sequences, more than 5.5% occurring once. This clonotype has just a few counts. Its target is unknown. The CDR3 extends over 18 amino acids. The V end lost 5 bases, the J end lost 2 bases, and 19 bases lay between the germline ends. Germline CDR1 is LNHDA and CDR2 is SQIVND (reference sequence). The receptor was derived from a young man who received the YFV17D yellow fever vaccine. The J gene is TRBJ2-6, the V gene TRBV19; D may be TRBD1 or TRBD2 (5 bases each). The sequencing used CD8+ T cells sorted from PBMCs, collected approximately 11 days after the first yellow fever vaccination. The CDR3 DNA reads TGTGCCAGTAGTCATCCGGGACGGGCCCTGGCTGGGGCCAACGTCCTGACTTTC. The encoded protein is CASSHPGRALAGANVLTF.